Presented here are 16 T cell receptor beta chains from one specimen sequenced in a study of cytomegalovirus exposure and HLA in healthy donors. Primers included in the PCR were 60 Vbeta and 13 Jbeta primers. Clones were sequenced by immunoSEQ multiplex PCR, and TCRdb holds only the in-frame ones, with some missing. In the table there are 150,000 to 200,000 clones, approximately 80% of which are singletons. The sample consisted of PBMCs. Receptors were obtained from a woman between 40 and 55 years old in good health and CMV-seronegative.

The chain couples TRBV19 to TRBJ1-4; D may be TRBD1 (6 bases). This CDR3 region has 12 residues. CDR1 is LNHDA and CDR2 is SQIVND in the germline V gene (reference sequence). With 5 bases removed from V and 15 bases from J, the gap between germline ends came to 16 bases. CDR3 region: CASSFLQGSMFF. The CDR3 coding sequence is TGTGCCAGTAGTTTTTTACAGGGAAGTATGTTTTTT.

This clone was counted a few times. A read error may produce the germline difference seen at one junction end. For the CDR3, the DNA is TGTTCCAGCAGCTCCGGGTTGGGGACAGGGGCTTTTGCTTTCTTT. Protein: CSSSSGLGTGAFAFF. This chain connects TRBV7-9 to TRBJ1-1, with 10 bases lining up with TRBD1. CDR1 is SEHNR, CDR2 FQNEAQ, per germline (reference sequence). This CDR3 region has 15 residues. Full variable domain (outside the CDR3, taken from reference TRBV7-9 and TRBJ1-1): DTGVSQNPRHKITKRGQNVTFRCDPISEHNRLYWYRQTLGQGPEFLTYFQNEAQLEKSRLLSDRFSAERPKGSFSTLEIQRTEQGDSAMYLCSSSSGLGTGAFAFFGQGTRLTVV.

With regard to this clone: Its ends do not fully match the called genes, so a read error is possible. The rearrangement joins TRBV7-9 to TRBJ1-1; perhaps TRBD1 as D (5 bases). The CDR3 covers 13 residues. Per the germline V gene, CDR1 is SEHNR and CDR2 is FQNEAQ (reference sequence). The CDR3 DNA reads TGTTCCAGCAGCTTACCTGGGGGGGAAGAAGCTTTCTTT. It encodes CSSSLPGGEEAFF.

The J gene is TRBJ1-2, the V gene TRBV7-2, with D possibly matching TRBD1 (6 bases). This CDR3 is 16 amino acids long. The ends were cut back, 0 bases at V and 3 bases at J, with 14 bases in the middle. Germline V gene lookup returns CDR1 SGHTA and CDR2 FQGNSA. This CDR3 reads CASSLAENRAYYGYTF. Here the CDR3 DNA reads TGTGCCAGCAGCTTAGCGGAGAACAGGGCCTACTATGGCTACACCTTC.

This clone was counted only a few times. DNA of the CDR3: TGTGCCTGGGGCCCCGGGGCGGGAGGGACAGATACGCAGTATTTT. Amino acid sequence: CAWGPGAGGTDTQYF. The gene calls are TRBV30 and TRBJ2-3, with 9 bases that match TRBD2. There are 15 residues in the CDR3. The V and J ends lost 5 bases and 3 bases, in that order; junction bases with no gene match: 9. Germline V gene sequence: CDR1 GTSNPN, CDR2 SVGIG (reference sequence).

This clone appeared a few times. The CDR3 region is CASGLDSYEAFF. In nucleotides, the CDR3 is TGTGCTAGTGGTTTGGACAGCTATGAAGCTTTCTTT. The J gene is TRBJ1-1, the V gene TRBV12-5; D call uncertain. Germline-derived CDR1 and CDR2 are LGHNT and FRNRAP. The CDR3 covers 12 residues. Trimming removed 1 base at V and 7 bases at J, with 7 bases between.

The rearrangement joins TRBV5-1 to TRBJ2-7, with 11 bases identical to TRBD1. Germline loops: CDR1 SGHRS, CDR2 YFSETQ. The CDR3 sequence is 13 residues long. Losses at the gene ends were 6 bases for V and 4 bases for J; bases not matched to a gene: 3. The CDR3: CASTGQGVYEQYF. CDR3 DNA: TGCGCCAGCACGGGACAGGGGGTGTACGAGCAGTACTTC.

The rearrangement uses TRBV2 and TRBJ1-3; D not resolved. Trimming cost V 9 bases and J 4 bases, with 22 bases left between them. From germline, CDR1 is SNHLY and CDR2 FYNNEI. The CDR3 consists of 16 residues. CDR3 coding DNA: TGTGCCAGTGGGCTTGGGTCGAGGGCTAGAGGAAACACCATATATTTT. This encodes CASGLGSRARGNTIYF.

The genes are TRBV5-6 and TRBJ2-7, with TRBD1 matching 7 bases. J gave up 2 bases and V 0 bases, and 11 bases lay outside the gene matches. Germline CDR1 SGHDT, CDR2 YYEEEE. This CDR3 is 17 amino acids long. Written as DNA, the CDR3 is TGTGCCAGCAGCTTGGGAACAGGGGTTATTAGAGCCTACGAGCAGTACTTC. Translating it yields CASSLGTGVIRAYEQYF.

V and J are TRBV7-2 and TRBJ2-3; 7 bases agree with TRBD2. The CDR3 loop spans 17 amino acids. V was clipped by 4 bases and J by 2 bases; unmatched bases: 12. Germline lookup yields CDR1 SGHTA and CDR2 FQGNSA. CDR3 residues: CASSSPAGHRITDTQYF. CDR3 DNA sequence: TGTGCCAGCAGCTCCCCAGCGGGGCACAGAATCACAGATACGCAGTATTTT.

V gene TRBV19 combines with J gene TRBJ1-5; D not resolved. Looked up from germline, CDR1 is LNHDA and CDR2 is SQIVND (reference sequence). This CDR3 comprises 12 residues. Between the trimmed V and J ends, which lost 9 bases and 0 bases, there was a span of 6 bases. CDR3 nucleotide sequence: TGTGCCAGCAGGTTTAGCAATCAGCCCCAGCATTTT. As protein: CASRFSNQPQHF.

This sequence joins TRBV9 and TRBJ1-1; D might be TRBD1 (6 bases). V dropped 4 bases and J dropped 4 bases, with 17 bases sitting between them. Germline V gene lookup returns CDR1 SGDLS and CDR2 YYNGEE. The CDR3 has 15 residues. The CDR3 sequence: CASSPTWGLGTEAFF. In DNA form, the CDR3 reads TGTGCCAGCAGCCCCACGTGGGGGCTAGGCACTGAAGCTTTCTTT.

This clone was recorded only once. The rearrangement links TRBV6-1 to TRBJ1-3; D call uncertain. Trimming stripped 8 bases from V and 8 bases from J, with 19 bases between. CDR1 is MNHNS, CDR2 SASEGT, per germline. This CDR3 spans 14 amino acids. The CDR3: CASAEVRERDTIYF. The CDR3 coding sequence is TGTGCCAGCGCGGAAGTGAGGGAGAGAGACACCATATATTTT.

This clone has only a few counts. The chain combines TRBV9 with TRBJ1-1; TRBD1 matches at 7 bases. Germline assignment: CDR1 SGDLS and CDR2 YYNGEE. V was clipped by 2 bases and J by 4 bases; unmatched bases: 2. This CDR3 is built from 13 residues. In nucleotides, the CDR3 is TGTGCCAGCAGCGTTTCAGGGGGCACTGAAGCTTTCTTT. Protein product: CASSVSGGTEAFF. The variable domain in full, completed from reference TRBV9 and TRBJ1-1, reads DSGVTQTPKHLITATGQRVTLRCSPRSGDLSVYWYQQSLDQGLQFLIQYYNGEERAKGNILERFSAQQFPDLHSELNLSSLELGDSALYFCASSVSGGTEAFFGQGTRLTVV.

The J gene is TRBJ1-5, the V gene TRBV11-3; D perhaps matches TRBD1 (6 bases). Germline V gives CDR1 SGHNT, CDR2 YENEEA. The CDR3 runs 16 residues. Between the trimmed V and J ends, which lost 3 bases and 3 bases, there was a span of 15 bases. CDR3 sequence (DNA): TGTGCCAGCAGCTTTAGGCCATGGACAGTCAATCAGCCCCAGCATTTT. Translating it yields CASSFRPWTVNQPQHF.

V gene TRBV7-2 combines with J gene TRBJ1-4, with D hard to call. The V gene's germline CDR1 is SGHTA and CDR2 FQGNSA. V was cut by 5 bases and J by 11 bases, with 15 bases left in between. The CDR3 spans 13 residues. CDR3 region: CASSPTTIGKLFF. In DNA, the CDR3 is TGTGCCAGCAGCCCCACTACGATCGGTAAACTGTTTTTT.